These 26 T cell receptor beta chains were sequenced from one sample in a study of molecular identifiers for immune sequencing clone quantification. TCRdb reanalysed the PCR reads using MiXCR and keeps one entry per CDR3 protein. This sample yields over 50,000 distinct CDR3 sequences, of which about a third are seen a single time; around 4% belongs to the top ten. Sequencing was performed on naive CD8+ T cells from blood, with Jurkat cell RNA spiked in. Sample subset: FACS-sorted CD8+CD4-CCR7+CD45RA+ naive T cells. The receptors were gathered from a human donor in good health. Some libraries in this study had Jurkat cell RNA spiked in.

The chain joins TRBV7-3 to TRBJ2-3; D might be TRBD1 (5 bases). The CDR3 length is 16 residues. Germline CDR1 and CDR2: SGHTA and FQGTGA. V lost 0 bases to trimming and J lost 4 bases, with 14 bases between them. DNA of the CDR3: TGTGCCAGCAGCTTAACGGTGGGGCGCCCGGCAGATACGCAGTATTTT. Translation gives CASSLTVGRPADTQYF. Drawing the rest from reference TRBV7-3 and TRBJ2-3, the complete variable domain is GAGVSQTPSNKVTEKGKYVELRCDPISGHTALYWYRQSLGQGPEFLIYFQGTGAADDSGLPNDRFFAVRPEGSVSTLKIQRTERGDSAVYLCASSLTVGRPADTQYFGPGTRLTVL.

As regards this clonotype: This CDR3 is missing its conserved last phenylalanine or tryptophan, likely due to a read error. CDR3 sequence: CASSPTGFDLNTEAFV. CDR3 DNA sequence: TGTGCCAGCTCACCTACAGGGTTTGACTTAAACACTGAAGCTTTCGTT. The chain has TRBV18 and TRBJ1-1, with D maybe TRBD1 (6 bases). Trimming stripped 3 bases from V and 2 bases from J, with 16 bases between. This CDR3 comprises 16 residues. Germline values: CDR1 KGHSH, CDR2 LQKENI.

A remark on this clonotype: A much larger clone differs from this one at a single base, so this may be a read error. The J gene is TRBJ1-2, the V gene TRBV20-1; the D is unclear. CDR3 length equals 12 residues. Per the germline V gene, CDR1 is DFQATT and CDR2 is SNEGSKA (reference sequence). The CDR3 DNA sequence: TGCAGTCCCTACCACAAGAACTATGGCTACCCCTTC. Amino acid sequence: CSPYHKNYGYPF.

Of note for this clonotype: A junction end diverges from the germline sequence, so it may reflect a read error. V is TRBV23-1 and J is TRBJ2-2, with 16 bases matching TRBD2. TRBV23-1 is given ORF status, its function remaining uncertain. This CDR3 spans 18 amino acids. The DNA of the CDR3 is TGCGCCAGCAGTCAGGGACTAGCGGGAGGGCCGCGGACCGGGGAGCTGATATTT. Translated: CASSQGLAGGPRTGELIF.

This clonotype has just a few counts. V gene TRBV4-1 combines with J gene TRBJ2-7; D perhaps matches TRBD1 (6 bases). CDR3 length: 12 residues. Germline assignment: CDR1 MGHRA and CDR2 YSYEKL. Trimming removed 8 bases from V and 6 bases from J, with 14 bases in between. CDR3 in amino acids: CASWAGEREQYF. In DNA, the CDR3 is TGCGCCAGCTGGGCAGGGGAACGCGAGCAGTACTTC.

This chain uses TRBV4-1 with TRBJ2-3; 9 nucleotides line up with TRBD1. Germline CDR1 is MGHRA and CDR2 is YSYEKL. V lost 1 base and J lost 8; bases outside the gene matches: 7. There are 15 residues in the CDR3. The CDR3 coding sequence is TGCGCCAGCAGCCAAGGGACAGGGGCTCCAGGTACGCAGTATTTT. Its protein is CASSQGTGAPGTQYF.

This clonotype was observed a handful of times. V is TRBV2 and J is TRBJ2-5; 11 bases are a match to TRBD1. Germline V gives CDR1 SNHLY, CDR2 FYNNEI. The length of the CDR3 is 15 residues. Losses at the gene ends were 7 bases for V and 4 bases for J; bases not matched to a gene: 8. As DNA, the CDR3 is TGTGCCAGCACCCGGACAGGGGGCGTTCGAGAGACCCAGTACTTC. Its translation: CASTRTGGVRETQYF.

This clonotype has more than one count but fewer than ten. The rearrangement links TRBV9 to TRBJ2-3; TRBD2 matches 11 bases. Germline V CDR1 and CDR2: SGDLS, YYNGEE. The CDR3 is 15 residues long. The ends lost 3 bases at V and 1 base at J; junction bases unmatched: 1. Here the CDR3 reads CASSGGLAGTDTQYF. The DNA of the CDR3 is TGTGCCAGCAGCGGGGGACTAGCGGGCACAGATACGCAGTATTTT. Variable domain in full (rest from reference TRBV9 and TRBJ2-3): DSGVTQTPKHLITATGQRVTLRCSPRSGDLSVYWYQQSLDQGLQFLIQYYNGEERAKGNILERFSAQQFPDLHSELNLSSLELGDSALYFCASSGGLAGTDTQYFGPGTRLTVL.

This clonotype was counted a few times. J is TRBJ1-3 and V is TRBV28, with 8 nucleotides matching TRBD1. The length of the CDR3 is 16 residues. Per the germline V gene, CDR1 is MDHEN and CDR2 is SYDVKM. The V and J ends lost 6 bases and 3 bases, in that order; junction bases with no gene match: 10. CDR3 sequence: CASRGGQGLFGNTIYF. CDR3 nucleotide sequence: TGTGCCAGCAGAGGAGGACAGGGACTTTTTGGAAACACCATATATTTT.

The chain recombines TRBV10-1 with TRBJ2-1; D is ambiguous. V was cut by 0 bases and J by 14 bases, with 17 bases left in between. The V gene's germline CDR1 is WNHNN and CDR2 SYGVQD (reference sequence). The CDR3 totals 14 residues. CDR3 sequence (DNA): TGCGCCAGCAGTGAGTCACCCTTATCGGGTATGGAGTTCTTC. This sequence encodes CASSESPLSGMEFF.

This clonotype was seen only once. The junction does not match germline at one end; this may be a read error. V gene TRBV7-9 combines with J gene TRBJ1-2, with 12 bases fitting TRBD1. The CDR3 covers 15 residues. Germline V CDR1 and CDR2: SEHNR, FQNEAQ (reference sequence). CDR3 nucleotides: TGTGCCAGCAGCTTAGCCCACAGGGACAGGGGGCGATCCCACTTC. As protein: CASSLAHRDRGRSHF.

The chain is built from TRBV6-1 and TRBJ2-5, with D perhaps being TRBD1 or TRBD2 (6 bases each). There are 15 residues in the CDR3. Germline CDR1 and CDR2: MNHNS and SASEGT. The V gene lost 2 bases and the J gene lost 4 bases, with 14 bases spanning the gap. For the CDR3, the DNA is TGTGCCAGCAGTGAATTGGGGGGCGCGGGAGAGACCCAGTACTTC. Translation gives CASSELGGAGETQYF.

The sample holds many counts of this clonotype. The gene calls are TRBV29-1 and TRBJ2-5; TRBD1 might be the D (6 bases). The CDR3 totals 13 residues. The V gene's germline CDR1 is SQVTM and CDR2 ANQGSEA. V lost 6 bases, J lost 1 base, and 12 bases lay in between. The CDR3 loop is CSVPGQSQETQYF. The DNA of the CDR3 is TGCAGCGTCCCTGGACAGAGCCAAGAGACCCAGTACTTC.

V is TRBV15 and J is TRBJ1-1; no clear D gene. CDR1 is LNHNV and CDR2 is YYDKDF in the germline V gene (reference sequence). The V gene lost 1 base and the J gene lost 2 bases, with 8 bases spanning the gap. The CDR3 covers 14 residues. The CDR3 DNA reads TGTGCCACCAGCAGAGCTGTGGGAAACACTGAAGCTTTCTTT. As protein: CATSRAVGNTEAFF.

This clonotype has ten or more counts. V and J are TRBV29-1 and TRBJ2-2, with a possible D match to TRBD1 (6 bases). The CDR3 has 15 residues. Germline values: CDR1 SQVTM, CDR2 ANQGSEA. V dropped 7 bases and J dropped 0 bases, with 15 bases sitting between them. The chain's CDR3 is CSATSGTSNTGELFF. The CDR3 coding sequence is TGCAGCGCCACCTCAGGGACATCGAACACCGGGGAGCTGTTTTTT.

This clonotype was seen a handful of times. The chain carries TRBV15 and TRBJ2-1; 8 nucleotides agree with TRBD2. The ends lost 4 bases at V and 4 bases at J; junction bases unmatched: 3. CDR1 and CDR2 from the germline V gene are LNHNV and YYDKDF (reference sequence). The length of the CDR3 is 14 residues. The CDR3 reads CATSTPSGYNEQFF. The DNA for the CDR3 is TGTGCCACCAGCACCCCTAGCGGGTACAATGAGCAGTTCTTC.

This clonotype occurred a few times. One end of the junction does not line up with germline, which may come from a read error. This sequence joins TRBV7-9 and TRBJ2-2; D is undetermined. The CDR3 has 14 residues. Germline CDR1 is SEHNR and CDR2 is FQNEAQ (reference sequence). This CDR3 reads CASSSPELRLELLF. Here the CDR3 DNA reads TGTGCCAGCAGCTCCCCGGAATTACGGTTGGAGCTGTTATTT.

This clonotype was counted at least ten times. The CDR3 DNA follows: TGTGCCAGCTCACCCAATCGCGGTACTGGGGCCAACGTCCTGACTTTC. As protein: CASSPNRGTGANVLTF. This chain uses TRBV18 with TRBJ2-6; no clear D gene. Trimming took off 3 bases at V and 2 bases at J, with 11 bases between the two ends. The CDR3 length is 16 residues. Germline lookup yields CDR1 KGHSH and CDR2 LQKENI.

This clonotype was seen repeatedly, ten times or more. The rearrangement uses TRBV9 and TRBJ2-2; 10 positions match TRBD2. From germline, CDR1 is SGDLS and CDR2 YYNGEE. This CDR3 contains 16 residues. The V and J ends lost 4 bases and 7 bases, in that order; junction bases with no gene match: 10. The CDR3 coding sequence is TGTGCCAGCAGCCCTCAGGTAGCGGGAGGCGGCGGGGAGCTGTTTTTT. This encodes CASSPQVAGGGGELFF.

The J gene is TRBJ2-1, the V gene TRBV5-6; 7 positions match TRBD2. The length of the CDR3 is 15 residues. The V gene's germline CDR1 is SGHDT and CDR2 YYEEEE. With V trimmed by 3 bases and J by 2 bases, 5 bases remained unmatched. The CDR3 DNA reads TGTGCCAGCAGCTCGGGACTAACCCCCTACAATGAGCAGTTCTTC. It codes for CASSSGLTPYNEQFF.

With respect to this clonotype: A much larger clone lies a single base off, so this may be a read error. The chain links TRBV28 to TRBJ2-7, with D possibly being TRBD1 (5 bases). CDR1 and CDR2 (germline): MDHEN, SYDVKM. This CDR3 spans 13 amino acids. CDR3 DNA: TGTGCCCGCAGCCCGGACACCTACTACGAGCAGTACTTC. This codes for CARSPDTYYEQYF.

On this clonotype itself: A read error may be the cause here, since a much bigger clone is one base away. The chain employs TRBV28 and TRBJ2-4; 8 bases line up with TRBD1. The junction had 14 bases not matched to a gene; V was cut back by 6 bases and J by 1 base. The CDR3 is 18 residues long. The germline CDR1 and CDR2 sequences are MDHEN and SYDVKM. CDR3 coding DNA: TGTGCCAGCAGCTATGCGAAGACAGGGGTTTCGGCCAAAAACATTCAGTACTTC. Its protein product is CASSYAKTGVSAKNIQYF. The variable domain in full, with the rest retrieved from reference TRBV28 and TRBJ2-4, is DVKVTQSSRYLVKRTGEKVFLECVQDMDHENMFWYRQDPGLGLRLIYFSYDVKMKEKGDIPEGYSVSREKKERFSLILESASTNQTSMYLCASSYAKTGVSAKNIQYFGAGTRLSVL.

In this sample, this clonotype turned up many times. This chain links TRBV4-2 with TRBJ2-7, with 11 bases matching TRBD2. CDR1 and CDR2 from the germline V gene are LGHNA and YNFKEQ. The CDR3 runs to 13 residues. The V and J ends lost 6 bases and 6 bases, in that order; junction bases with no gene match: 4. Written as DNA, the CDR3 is TGTGCCAGCAGGGGGACTAGCGGCACCGAGCAGTACTTC. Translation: CASRGTSGTEQYF.

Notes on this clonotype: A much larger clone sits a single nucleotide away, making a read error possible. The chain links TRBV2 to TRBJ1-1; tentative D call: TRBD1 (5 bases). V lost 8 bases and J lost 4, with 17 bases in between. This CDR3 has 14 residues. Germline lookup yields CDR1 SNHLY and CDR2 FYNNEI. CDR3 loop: CASGAGRGVTEAFF. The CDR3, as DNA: TGTGCCAGCGGCGCAGGACGGGGGGTCACTGAAGCTTTCTTT.

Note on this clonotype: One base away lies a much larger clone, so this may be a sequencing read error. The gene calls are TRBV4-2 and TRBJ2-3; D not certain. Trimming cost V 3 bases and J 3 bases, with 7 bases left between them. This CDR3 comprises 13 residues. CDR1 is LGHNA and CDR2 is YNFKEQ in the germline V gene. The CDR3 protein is CASSQDITDTQYF. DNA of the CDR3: TGTGCCAGCAGCCAGGATATAACAGATACGCAGTATTTT.

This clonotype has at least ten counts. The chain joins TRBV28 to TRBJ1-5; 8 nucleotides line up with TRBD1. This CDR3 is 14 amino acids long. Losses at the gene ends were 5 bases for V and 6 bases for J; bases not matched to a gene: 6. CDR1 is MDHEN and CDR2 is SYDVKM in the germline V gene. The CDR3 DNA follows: TGTGCCAGCAGTCAGACAGGGGCGCGTCAGCCCCAGCATTTT. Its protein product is CASSQTGARQPQHF.